This is a list of T cell receptor beta chains from one sample in a study of Graves' ophthalmopathy and Graves' hyperthyroidism. TCRdb analysed the multiplex PCR reads with MiXCR anew, one entry per CDR3 protein. The sample contains more than 300,000 distinct CDR3 sequences, roughly 15% of which appear only once. The material sequenced was peripheral blood. The receptors originated from an adult woman with stable Graves' hyperthyroidism. Each CDR3 is given without its conserved first and last residue. Fields, in order: J gene, V gene, CDR3 protein.

J: TRBJ2-7; V: TRBV29-1; CDR3: SVVVSGQGSYEQY
J: TRBJ2-5; V: TRBV28; CDR3: ASKAGHQQETQY
J: TRBJ2-7; V: TRBV6-1; CDR3: ASRSTMAATGGEQY
J: TRBJ2-7; V: TRBV20-1; CDR3: SARETGEQY
J: TRBJ1-5; V: TRBV7-8; CDR3: ASSELRQGNQPQH
J: TRBJ2-7; V: TRBV4-1; CDR3: ASSPPGQSYEQY
J: TRBJ1-1; V: TRBV29-1; CDR3: SVEAPGTGRHTEAF
J: TRBJ2-5; V: TRBV5-8; CDR3: ASIGETQY
J: TRBJ1-6; V: TRBV5-5; CDR3: ASSLDPVDPPLH
J: TRBJ1-1; V: TRBV2; CDR3: ASSGSGTRGTEAF
J: TRBJ1-6; V: TRBV7-2; CDR3: ASSLSDDGSPLH
J: TRBJ2-2; V: TRBV4-3; CDR3: ASSRTGTSGELF
J: TRBJ2-2; V: TRBV19; CDR3: ASSHRERAGELF
J: TRBJ1-3; V: TRBV7-6; CDR3: ASSYNRGGAGNTIY
J: TRBJ1-2; V: TRBV28; CDR3: ASSRVGGYT
J: TRBJ1-5; V: TRBV12-3/TRBV12-4; CDR3: ASSGGPPNQPQH
J: TRBJ2-7; V: TRBV12-3/TRBV12-4; CDR3: ASSPRGVRQY
J: TRBJ2-7; V: TRBV12-3/TRBV12-4; CDR3: ASSFRLAGVYEQY
J: TRBJ2-7; V: TRBV29-1; CDR3: SVVFGGSSYEQY
J: TRBJ2-3; V: TRBV5-1; CDR3: ASSPGTSDTQY
J: TRBJ2-4; V: TRBV11-2; CDR3: ASSLEGTGKNIQY
J: TRBJ2-4; V: TRBV28; CDR3: ASRTAPDIQY
J: TRBJ2-7; V: TRBV28; CDR3: ASSPFAGTSYEQY
J: TRBJ2-7; V: TRBV14; CDR3: ASSHRASPFHEQY
J: TRBJ1-5; V: TRBV24-1; CDR3: ATSDGSNQPQH
J: TRBJ2-7; V: TRBV7-2; CDR3: ASSDFSYEQY
J: TRBJ2-7; V: TRBV6-1; CDR3: ASMGFELRYEQY
J: TRBJ2-7; V: TRBV12-5; CDR3: ASGHPPRRGGRYSYEQY
J: TRBJ1-3; V: TRBV11-2; CDR3: ASSLETTSGNTIY
J: TRBJ2-5; V: TRBV28; CDR3: ASSTSPGQGKGRETQY
J: TRBJ2-2; V: TRBV7-3; CDR3: ASSLSSGTSGRAVTGELF
J: TRBJ2-7; V: TRBV27; CDR3: ASSLLFLAGVHEQY
J: TRBJ1-1; V: TRBV5-1; CDR3: ASSTAGTGNTEAF
J: TRBJ2-5; V: TRBV11-2; CDR3: ASSLGTSGRAGETQY
J: TRBJ2-4; V: TRBV7-8; CDR3: ASSPQRGSGAKNIQY
J: TRBJ2-7; V: TRBV28; CDR3: ASSLLSSGAGEQY
J: TRBJ1-5; V: TRBV20-1; CDR3: SAKQGDSNQPQH
J: TRBJ2-5; V: TRBV5-1; CDR3: ASRRLVTDQETQY
J: TRBJ1-6; V: TRBV27; CDR3: ASSLRWRPYNSPLH
J: TRBJ1-1; V: TRBV2; CDR3: ASSGDRVRTEAF
J: TRBJ2-7; V: TRBV20-1; CDR3: SAGSPDYEQY
J: TRBJ2-7; V: TRBV11-1; CDR3: ASSLGPRSRLAGVSYEQY
J: TRBJ1-2; V: TRBV7-8; CDR3: ASSVGPSDFYGYT
J: TRBJ2-5; V: TRBV6-5; CDR3: ASSYSQAIIETQY